This section outlines one T cell receptor beta chain sequence together with its context. No antigen is known for it. Data came from immunoSEQ multiplex PCR; TCRdb stores just in-frame clones and leaves some out. Of about 94,000 clones in the sample, roughly 86% were seen once. In germline, CDR1 is SGHDN, CDR2 FVKESK. V dropped 2 bases and J dropped 1 base, with 2 bases sitting between them. CDR3 length: 12 residues. Regarding time point: week 47, end of study. All doses held 300 ug of mutant IDH1 20-mer peptide, with topical imiquimod. The data originate from a study of a mutant IDH1 vaccine in newly diagnosed glioma.

V is TRBV14 and J is TRBJ1-1; D unclear. The TCR comes from a woman between 45 and 65 years old with glioma. This sample comprised PBMCs, obtained from a glioma patient whose treatment included an IDH1 peptide vaccine. As DNA, the CDR3 is TGTGCCAGCAGCCAAAAGAACACTGAAGCTTTCTTT. Its protein is CASSQKNTEAFF.